Shown below are 8 T cell receptor beta chains from a single sample sequenced in a study of blood T cell repertoires in COVID-19. Profiling relied on immunoSEQ multiplex PCR, and the TCRdb table lists in-frame clones only, not all of them. The sample carries 40,000 to 55,000 clones, 83% recorded once. The sample comprised peripheral blood. All receptors come from a human donor in a cohort sampled during active COVID-19.

The chain is built from TRBV6-1 and TRBJ1-6; 12 nucleotides agree with TRBD1. With V trimmed by 4 bases and J by 7 bases, 11 bases remained unmatched. Germline V gene data show CDR1 as MNHNS and CDR2 as SASEGT. This CDR3 has 18 residues. CDR3 protein: CASSAGTGGKSLNSPLHF. The CDR3 DNA reads as TGTGCCAGCAGTGCCGGGACAGGGGGCAAAAGCTTAAATTCACCCCTCCACTTT.

This clone was seen a handful of times. The CDR3 reads CATSDLPQAGGADTQYF. Here the CDR3 DNA reads TGTGCCACCAGTGATTTACCCCAAGCGGGGGGTGCAGATACGCAGTATTTT. The rearrangement links TRBV24-1 to TRBJ2-3, with 9 bases fitting TRBD2. This CDR3 is built from 17 residues. V lost 1 base, J lost 4 bases, and 8 bases stayed unmatched. Germline values: CDR1 KGHDR, CDR2 SFDVKD.

The chain links TRBV29-1 to TRBJ1-1; perhaps TRBD1 as D (5 bases). The germline V gene encodes CDR1 SQVTM and CDR2 ANQGSEA. V lost 3 bases, J lost 0 bases, and 11 bases lay in between. The CDR3 has 14 amino acids. For the CDR3, the DNA is TGCAGCGTTGAGCAGGGATTTCTGAACACTGAAGCTTTCTTT. The encoded protein is CSVEQGFLNTEAFF. Combining the CDR3 with reference TRBV29-1 and TRBJ1-1 gives the whole variable domain SAVISQKPSRDICQRGTSLTIQCQVDSQVTMMFWYRQQPGQSLTLIATANQGSEATYESGFVIDKFPISRPNLTFSTLTVSNMSPEDSSIYLCSVEQGFLNTEAFFGQGTRLTVV.

As DNA, the CDR3 is TGTGCCAGCAGCTTAGCAACTAGCGGGGGGAGCGGGGAGCTGTTTTTT. Translating gives CASSLATSGGSGELFF. The chain employs TRBV7-6 and TRBJ2-2; TRBD2 matches 12 bases. There are 16 residues in the CDR3. The germline V gene encodes CDR1 SGHVS and CDR2 FNYEAQ. The J segment lost 7 bases and the V segment lost 0 bases, leaving 3 bases of the junction unmatched.

V and J are TRBV27 and TRBJ2-3, with TRBD2 matching over 9 bases. The V segment lost 10 bases and the J segment 2 bases; nucleotides outside the gene matches: 7. The CDR3 is made up of 14 amino acids. Germline CDR1 and CDR2: MNHEY and SMNVEV (reference sequence). The CDR3 DNA reads as TGTGCCATCTCGCGGGGGGGCCTCACAGATACGCAGTATTTT. Protein sequence: CAISRGGLTDTQYF.

This rearrangement joins TRBV9 to TRBJ1-5; D remains unclear. The V gene's germline CDR1 is SGDLS and CDR2 YYNGEE. The CDR3 spans 13 residues. The V gene lost 5 bases and the J gene lost 5 bases, with 11 bases spanning the gap. The chain's CDR3 is CASSPNSDQPQHF. The CDR3 DNA sequence: TGTGCCAGCAGTCCGAATAGTGATCAGCCCCAGCATTTT.

This clone was detected once. The chain couples TRBV28 to TRBJ2-7; maybe TRBD2 (5 bases). This CDR3 spans 14 amino acids. Germline loops: CDR1 MDHEN, CDR2 SYDVKM. V was shortened by 8 bases and J by 4 bases, with 18 bases between the two germline ends. Here the CDR3 reads CASRGSSRGYEQYF. CDR3 sequence (DNA): TGTGCCAGCCGAGGGTCAAGTCGCGGGTACGAGCAGTACTTC.

V gene TRBV7-8 combines with J gene TRBJ2-4, with 9 bases that match TRBD1. The V segment lost 5 bases and the J segment 2 bases; nucleotides outside the gene matches: 10. The CDR3 is 17 residues long. The germline gives CDR1 SGHVS, CDR2 FQNEAQ. The CDR3 region has the DNA TGTGCCAGCAGCGGGGGACAGGGAAGTTGGTCCAAAAACATTCAGTACTTC. Protein product: CASSGGQGSWSKNIQYF. Supplemented by reference TRBV7-8 and TRBJ2-4, the full variable domain reads GAGVSQSPRYKVAKRGQDVALRCDPISGHVSLFWYQQALGQGPEFLTYFQNEAQLDKSGLPSDRFFAERPEGSVSTLKIQRTQQEDSAVYLCASSGGQGSWSKNIQYFGAGTRLSVL.